This passage covers 16 T cell receptor beta chains from one sample sequenced in a study of T cell changes during pregnancy in multiple sclerosis. Sequencing was performed with immunoSEQ multiplex PCR; in TCRdb, only in-frame clones are kept and a portion is missing. Of more than 55,000 clones listed, around 91% are singletons. Here the sequenced sample was peripheral blood, taken in the third trimester of pregnancy. These receptors were taken from a female donor in good health, enrolled as a control in a pregnancy study.

The chain is built from TRBV29-1 and TRBJ1-3, with D hard to call. This CDR3 has 13 amino acids. Germline V gives CDR1 SQVTM, CDR2 ANQGSEA. V was pared by 6 bases and J by 1 base, with 10 bases between. CDR3 nucleotide sequence: TGCAGCGTCGCGCATGAGTCTGGAAACACCATATATTTT. Protein product: CSVAHESGNTIYF.

The chain recombines TRBV7-9 with TRBJ2-1; 10 positions match TRBD2. CDR1 SEHNR and CDR2 FQNEAQ come from the germline V gene (reference sequence). The CDR3 loop spans 14 amino acids. V lost 7 bases, J lost 4 bases, and 4 bases stayed unmatched. This CDR3 reads CASTSSGSYNEQFF. CDR3 nucleotides: TGTGCCAGCACCTCTAGCGGGAGTTACAATGAGCAGTTCTTC.

J is TRBJ2-7 and V is TRBV27; TRBD2 matches 10 bases. Germline CDR1 reads MNHEY; CDR2 reads SMNVEV (reference sequence). The V and J ends lost 6 bases and 4 bases, in that order; junction bases with no gene match: 3. This CDR3 has 13 residues. CDR3 amino acids: CASRLAGGYEQYF. CDR3 coding DNA: TGTGCCAGCAGATTAGCGGGGGGATACGAGCAGTACTTC.

The chain combines TRBV7-2 with TRBJ2-2, with D perhaps TRBD1 (5 bases). CDR3 length: 14 amino acids. Per the germline V gene, CDR1 is SGHTA and CDR2 is FQGNSA. V lost 6 bases and J 8 bases, leaving 16 bases between the germline ends. CDR3 in DNA: TGTGCCAGCAGGACAGAGGCGGCAGTGGGGGAGCTGTTTTTT. Translation gives CASRTEAAVGELFF. Combining the CDR3 with reference TRBV7-2 and TRBJ2-2 gives the whole variable domain GAGVSQSPSNKVTEKGKDVELRCDPISGHTALYWYRQSLGQGLEFLIYFQGNSAPDKSGLPSDRFSAERTGGSVSTLTIQRTQQEDSAVYLCASRTEAAVGELFFGEGSRLTVL.

The rearrangement links TRBV7-9 to TRBJ2-7; 12 bases fit TRBD2. The junction had 5 bases not matched to a gene; V was cut back by 6 bases and J by 2 bases. This CDR3 comprises 15 residues. Per the germline V gene, CDR1 is SEHNR and CDR2 is FQNEAQ (reference sequence). For the CDR3, the DNA is TGTGCCAGCAGAACGACTAGCGGGGGTACCTACGAGCAGTACTTC. Its translation is CASRTTSGGTYEQYF.

The V call is TRBV4-1, the J call TRBJ2-1; 9 bases line up with TRBD2. This CDR3 is built from 15 residues. After removal of 4 bases from V and 7 bases from J, the junction contained 8 bases not matched to a gene. Germline V gives CDR1 MGHRA, CDR2 YSYEKL. The chain's CDR3 is CASSLSGGLGNEQFF. The CDR3 DNA sequence: TGCGCCAGCAGCCTCAGCGGGGGGCTCGGGAATGAGCAGTTCTTC.

J is TRBJ2-3 and V is TRBV5-1; 7 bases agree with TRBD1. There are 15 residues in the CDR3. CDR1 is SGHRS, CDR2 YFSETQ, per germline. V lost 1 base, J lost 2 bases, and 4 bases stayed unmatched. The CDR3 nucleotides read TGCGCCAGCAGCTTGCGGGGACAGTTCACAGATACGCAGTATTTT. Its protein product is CASSLRGQFTDTQYF.

This clone was seen just once. The chain is built from TRBV6-6 and TRBJ2-5, with 12 positions matching TRBD1. With the DNA end fitting TRBJ2-7 better, the J assignment may be wrong. The CDR3 is 16 residues long. Germline CDR1 MNHNY, CDR2 SVGAGI (reference sequence). CDR3 in amino acids: CASSPGQGAPRGEQYF. The CDR3 nucleotides are TGTGCCAGCAGCCCGGGACAGGGGGCTCCAAGGGGCGAGCAGTACTTC.

V and J are TRBV11-3 and TRBJ2-3, with 11 nucleotides matching TRBD2. Germline values: CDR1 SGHNT, CDR2 YENEEA. The CDR3 spans 16 residues. V shed 5 bases and J 0 bases; nucleotides not matched to a gene: 4. As DNA, the CDR3 is TGTGCCAGCAGCCCCGGACTAGCGGGCAGCACAGATACGCAGTATTTT. Translated, it gives CASSPGLAGSTDTQYF.

The V gene is TRBV5-8, the J gene TRBJ2-7; no clear D gene. The germline V gene has CDR1 SGHTS and CDR2 YDEGEE. The CDR3 length is 13 residues. V lost 3 bases and J lost 6, with 13 bases in between. The CDR3 DNA follows: TGTGCCAGCAGCTCTTCCTTAGACACCGAGCAGTACTTC. Its translation is CASSSSLDTEQYF.

This sequence joins TRBV25-1 and TRBJ2-7, with D perhaps matching TRBD2 (6 bases). The CDR3 consists of 14 residues. V shed 10 bases and J shed 6 bases, with 22 bases lying between them. Germline V CDR1 and CDR2: MGHDK, SYGVNS. CDR3 region: CATKRDSGWGEQYF. The CDR3 DNA follows: TGTGCCACCAAGAGGGACTCCGGTTGGGGCGAGCAGTACTTC.

V usage is TRBV14 and J usage is TRBJ2-7; 7 nucleotides agree with TRBD2. The CDR3 has 18 residues. Losses at the gene ends were 3 bases for V and 2 bases for J; bases not matched to a gene: 16. Per germline, CDR1 SGHDN and CDR2 FVKESK. CDR3 region: CASSHPNGGGGLTYEQYF. CDR3 sequence (DNA): TGTGCCAGCAGCCACCCCAATGGGGGGGGAGGACTTACCTACGAGCAGTACTTC.

The chain has TRBV29-1 and TRBJ2-5; 9 bases line up with TRBD2. The J segment lost 5 bases and the V segment lost 4 bases, leaving 11 bases of the junction unmatched. The germline CDR1 and CDR2 sequences are SQVTM and ANQGSEA. CDR3 length: 15 amino acids. The CDR3 nucleotides read TGCAGCGTTGCCTCTAGCGGGGCTGGCAGGGAGACCCAGTACTTC. Translation: CSVASSGAGRETQYF.

The chain carries TRBV6-5 and TRBJ2-7, with TRBD1 matching over 9 bases. The CDR3 is made up of 14 amino acids. CDR1 is MNHEY, CDR2 SVGAGI, per germline. Trimming took 5 bases from V and 7 from J; bases not matched to a gene: 9. The CDR3 DNA is TGTGCCAGCAGTACCGGACAGGGGTGGCGGGAGCAGTACTTC. It is translated as CASSTGQGWREQYF.

This clone appeared a few times. This rearrangement joins TRBV5-6 to TRBJ2-3; 11 nucleotides agree with TRBD2. CDR1 SGHDT and CDR2 YYEEEE come from the germline V gene. This CDR3 spans 16 amino acids. Unmatched junction bases numbered 7, after V lost 1 base and J lost 6 bases. The CDR3 here is CASSLTASGRRDTQYF. CDR3 DNA: TGTGCCAGCAGCTTGACGGCTAGCGGGAGGAGGGATACGCAGTATTTT.

This clone was detected only once. The chain combines TRBV7-2 with TRBJ2-1, with 8 bases that match TRBD2. Losses at the gene ends were 4 bases for V and 1 base for J; bases not matched to a gene: 6. The CDR3 contains 16 residues. Germline V lookup: CDR1 SGHTA, CDR2 FQGNSA. CDR3 region: CASSYTSGTSYNEQFF. The CDR3 DNA sequence: TGTGCCAGCAGCTATACTAGCGGAACTTCCTACAATGAGCAGTTCTTC.